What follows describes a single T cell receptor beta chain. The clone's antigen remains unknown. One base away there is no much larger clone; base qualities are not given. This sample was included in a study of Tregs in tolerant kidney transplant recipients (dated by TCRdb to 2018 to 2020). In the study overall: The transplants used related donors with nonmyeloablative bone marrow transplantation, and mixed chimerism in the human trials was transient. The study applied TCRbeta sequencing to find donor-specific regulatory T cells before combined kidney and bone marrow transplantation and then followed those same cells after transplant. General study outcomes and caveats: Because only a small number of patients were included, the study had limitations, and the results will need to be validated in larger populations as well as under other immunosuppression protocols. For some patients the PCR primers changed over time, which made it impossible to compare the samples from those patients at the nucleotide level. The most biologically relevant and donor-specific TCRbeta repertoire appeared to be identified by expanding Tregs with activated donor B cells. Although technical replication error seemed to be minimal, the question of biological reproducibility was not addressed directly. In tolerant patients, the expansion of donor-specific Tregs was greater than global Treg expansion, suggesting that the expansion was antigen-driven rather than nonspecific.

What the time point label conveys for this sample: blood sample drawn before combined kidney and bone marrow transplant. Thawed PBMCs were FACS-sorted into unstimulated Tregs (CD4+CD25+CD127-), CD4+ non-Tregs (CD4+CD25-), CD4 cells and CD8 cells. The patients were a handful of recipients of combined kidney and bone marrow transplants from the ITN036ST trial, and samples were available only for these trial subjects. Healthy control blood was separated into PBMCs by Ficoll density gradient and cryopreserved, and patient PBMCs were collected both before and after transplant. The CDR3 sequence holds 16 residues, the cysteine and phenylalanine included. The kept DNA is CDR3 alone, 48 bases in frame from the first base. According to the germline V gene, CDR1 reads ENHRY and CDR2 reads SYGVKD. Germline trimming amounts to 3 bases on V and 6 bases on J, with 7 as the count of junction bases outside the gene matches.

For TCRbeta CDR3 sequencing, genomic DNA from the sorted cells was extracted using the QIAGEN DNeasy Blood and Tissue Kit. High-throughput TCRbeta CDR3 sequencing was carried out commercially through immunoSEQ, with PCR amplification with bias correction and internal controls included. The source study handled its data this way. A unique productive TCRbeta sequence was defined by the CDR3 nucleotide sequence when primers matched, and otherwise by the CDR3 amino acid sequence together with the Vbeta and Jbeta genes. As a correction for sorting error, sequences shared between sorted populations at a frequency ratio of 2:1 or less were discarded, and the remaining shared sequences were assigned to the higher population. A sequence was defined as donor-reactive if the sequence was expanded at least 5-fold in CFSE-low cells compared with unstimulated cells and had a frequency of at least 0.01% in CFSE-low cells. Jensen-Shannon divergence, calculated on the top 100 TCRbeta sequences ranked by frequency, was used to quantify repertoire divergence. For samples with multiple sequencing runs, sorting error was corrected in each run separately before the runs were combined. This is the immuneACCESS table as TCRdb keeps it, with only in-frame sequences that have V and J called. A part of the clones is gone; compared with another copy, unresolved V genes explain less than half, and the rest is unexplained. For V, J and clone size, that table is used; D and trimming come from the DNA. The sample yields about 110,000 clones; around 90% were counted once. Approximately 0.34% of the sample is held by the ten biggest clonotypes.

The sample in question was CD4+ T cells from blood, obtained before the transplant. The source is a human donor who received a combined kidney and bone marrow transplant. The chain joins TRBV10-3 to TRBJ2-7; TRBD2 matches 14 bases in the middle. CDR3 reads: CAISDPGLAGAREQYF. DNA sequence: TGTGCCATCAGTGACCCGGGACTAGCGGGAGCCCGCGAGCAGTACTTC.